This paragraph covers one T cell receptor beta chain sequence. Per germline, CDR1 MDHEN and CDR2 SYDVKM. The CDR3 length is 14 residues. J was trimmed by 6 bases and V by 8 bases; bases with no gene match: 10. This sample is drawn from a study of memory CD4+ T cells and cytomegalovirus serostatus. This table comes from immunoSEQ multiplex PCR, and its TCRdb copy is limited to in-frame clones, with some not included. The sample lists some 52,000 clones, around four fifths occurring once. The sort gate was single viable CD3+CD4+CD8-CD45RO+ cells for memory CD4+ T cells. Sample: memory CD4+ T cells from blood. The TCR was taken from an adult in good health and CMV-seropositive. V and J are TRBV28 and TRBJ1-5; 7 bases map to TRBD1. The CDR3 DNA sequence: TGTGCCAGCTCCGTACAGGGGTGGGGTCAGCCCCAGCATTTT. Encoded protein: CASSVQGWGQPQHF.